The rows below give T cell receptor beta chains drawn from one sample of a study of T cell responses to AZD1222 COVID-19 vaccine. The method was immunoSEQ multiplex PCR; TCRdb's version includes in-frame clones alone and lacks a portion of them. The data show some 140,000 clones, about 93% seen once. The sequencing here drew on peripheral blood, taken 28 days after the second AZD1222 dose. These receptors were taken from an adult who received the AZD1222 COVID-19 vaccine. The CDR3 runs from the conserved cysteine through the conserved F or W. D genes are given only for firm matches. Rows give clone size only sometimes, using once, few, many, or a class for an expanded clone.

clone_size: .
d_call: TRBD1
v_call: TRBV27
j_call: TRBJ2-7
cdr3_aa: CASSFGTGRYEQYF
cdr3_nt: TGTGCCAGCAGTTTTGGGACAGGGCGCTACGAGCAGTACTTC

clone_size: once
d_call: .
v_call: TRBV5-6
j_call: TRBJ1-3
cdr3_aa: CASSYRDAGNTIYF
cdr3_nt: TGTGCCAGCAGCTACAGGGATGCTGGAAACACCATATATTTT

clone_size: .
d_call: TRBD2
v_call: TRBV4-2
j_call: TRBJ2-3
cdr3_aa: CASSQEAPSGGMTDTQYF
cdr3_nt: TGTGCCAGCAGCCAAGAAGCGCCTAGCGGGGGGATGACAGATACGCAGTATTTT

clone_size: .
d_call: .
v_call: TRBV27
j_call: TRBJ1-6
cdr3_aa: CASSPLPTGTNSPLHF
cdr3_nt: TGTGCCAGCAGTCCTCTCCCTACAGGGACGAATTCACCCCTCCACTTT

clone_size: .
d_call: .
v_call: TRBV5-3
j_call: TRBJ2-1
cdr3_aa: CARSFGTGIGNEQFF
cdr3_nt: TGTGCCAGAAGCTTCGGAACAGGGATTGGCAATGAGCAGTTCTTC

clone_size: .
d_call: TRBD1
v_call: TRBV6-8
j_call: TRBJ1-5
cdr3_aa: CASTGASNQPQHF
cdr3_nt: TGTGCCAGTACAGGGGCGAGTAATCAGCCCCAGCATTTT

clone_size: .
d_call: .
v_call: TRBV27
j_call: TRBJ1-2
cdr3_aa: CASSSGGQHYGYTF
cdr3_nt: TGTGCCAGCAGTTCTGGGGGGCAACACTATGGCTACACCTTC

clone_size: .
d_call: .
v_call: TRBV14
j_call: TRBJ1-4
cdr3_aa: CASSLGAAEKLFF
cdr3_nt: TGTGCCAGCAGCCTGGGGGCTGCTGAAAAACTGTTTTTT

clone_size: .
d_call: .
v_call: TRBV27
j_call: TRBJ1-2
cdr3_aa: CASSPSQGGGYTF
cdr3_nt: TGTGCCAGCAGTCCCTCACAGGGCGGGGGCTACACCTTC

clone_size: few
d_call: .
v_call: TRBV2
j_call: TRBJ1-5
cdr3_aa: CASSEFLGAWGNQPQHF
cdr3_nt: TGTGCCAGCAGTGAGTTCTTGGGGGCTTGGGGCAATCAGCCCCAGCATTTT

clone_size: .
d_call: .
v_call: TRBV4-2
j_call: TRBJ1-2
cdr3_aa: CASSQDLQDGYTF
cdr3_nt: TGTGCCAGCAGCCAAGATCTTCAGGATGGCTACACCTTC

clone_size: .
d_call: .
v_call: TRBV19
j_call: TRBJ2-7
cdr3_aa: CASSRQVYRDEQYF
cdr3_nt: TGTGCCAGTAGTCGACAGGTATATAGGGACGAGCAGTACTTC

clone_size: .
d_call: .
v_call: TRBV14
j_call: TRBJ1-5
cdr3_aa: CASSHKPGTSIFNQPQHF
cdr3_nt: TGTGCCAGCAGCCACAAACCTGGGACATCGATCTTCAATCAGCCCCAGCATTTT

clone_size: once
d_call: .
v_call: TRBV18
j_call: TRBJ2-5
cdr3_aa: CASSSGQKETQYF
cdr3_nt: TGTGCCAGCTCGTCCGGACAGAAAGAGACCCAGTACTTC

clone_size: .
d_call: .
v_call: TRBV25-1
j_call: TRBJ2-3
cdr3_aa: CASSDPLGADTQYF
cdr3_nt: TGTGCCAGCAGTGACCCTCTTGGGGCAGATACGCAGTATTTT

clone_size: .
d_call: .
v_call: TRBV6-2/TRBV6-3
j_call: TRBJ1-2
cdr3_aa: CASGFRAEAIDGYTF
cdr3_nt: TGTGCCAGCGGTTTTCGGGCAGAAGCTATCGATGGCTACACCTTC

clone_size: .
d_call: .
v_call: TRBV19
j_call: TRBJ1-1
cdr3_aa: CASTRGYTEAFF
cdr3_nt: TGTGCCAGTACACGGGGGTACACTGAAGCTTTCTTT

clone_size: .
d_call: .
v_call: TRBV30
j_call: TRBJ1-2
cdr3_aa: CAWSYQVGTDGYTF
cdr3_nt: TGTGCCTGGAGTTACCAAGTAGGAACCGATGGCTACACCTTC

clone_size: .
d_call: .
v_call: TRBV19
j_call: TRBJ2-3
cdr3_aa: CASTPWDFLNHTDTQYF
cdr3_nt: TGTGCCAGTACCCCTTGGGACTTCCTAAACCACACAGATACGCAGTATTTT

clone_size: .
d_call: .
v_call: TRBV7-8
j_call: TRBJ1-6
cdr3_aa: CASSFGVSSYNSPLHF
cdr3_nt: TGTGCCAGCAGCTTCGGGGTTAGCTCCTATAATTCACCCCTCCACTTT

clone_size: once
d_call: .
v_call: TRBV27
j_call: TRBJ2-2
cdr3_aa: CASSLEMGARELFF
cdr3_nt: TGTGCCAGCAGCCTTGAAATGGGGGCTCGGGAGCTGTTTTTT

clone_size: .
d_call: .
v_call: TRBV6-2/TRBV6-3
j_call: TRBJ2-6
cdr3_aa: CASSDNSGANVLTF
cdr3_nt: TGTGCCAGCAGTGACAACTCTGGGGCCAACGTCCTGACTTTC

clone_size: .
d_call: .
v_call: TRBV29-1
j_call: TRBJ2-5
cdr3_aa: CSVESIGSTQYF
cdr3_nt: TGCAGCGTTGAGAGTATCGGGTCAACCCAGTACTTC

clone_size: .
d_call: .
v_call: TRBV7-8
j_call: TRBJ2-2
cdr3_aa: CASNVRGILTGELFF
cdr3_nt: TGTGCCAGCAATGTACGGGGGATCTTAACCGGGGAGCTGTTTTTT

clone_size: .
d_call: TRBD1
v_call: TRBV7-3
j_call: TRBJ2-1
cdr3_aa: CASSSGQGSSYNEQFF
cdr3_nt: TGTGCCAGCAGCTCCGGACAGGGGAGCTCCTACAATGAGCAGTTCTTC

clone_size: .
d_call: .
v_call: TRBV28
j_call: TRBJ1-1
cdr3_aa: CASSSPGLLGEAFF
cdr3_nt: TGTGCCAGCAGTTCCCCAGGGTTGTTAGGTGAAGCTTTCTTT

clone_size: few
d_call: .
v_call: TRBV20-1
j_call: TRBJ2-1
cdr3_aa: CSASRSGSLDNEQFF
cdr3_nt: TGCAGTGCTAGTCGGTCGGGCTCCTTGGACAATGAGCAGTTCTTC

clone_size: .
d_call: .
v_call: TRBV30
j_call: TRBJ2-7
cdr3_aa: CAWSPGHPYEQYF
cdr3_nt: TGTGCCTGGAGTCCCGGGCACCCTTACGAGCAGTACTTC

clone_size: .
d_call: TRBD2
v_call: TRBV29-1
j_call: TRBJ2-5
cdr3_aa: CSVDSGGEETQYF
cdr3_nt: TGCAGCGTTGACAGCGGGGGGGAAGAGACCCAGTACTTC

clone_size: .
d_call: TRBD1
v_call: TRBV14
j_call: TRBJ2-1
cdr3_aa: CASSQHAGQGGNEQFF
cdr3_nt: TGTGCCAGCAGCCAACACGCGGGACAGGGGGGCAATGAGCAGTTCTTC

clone_size: .
d_call: .
v_call: TRBV2
j_call: TRBJ2-7
cdr3_aa: CATAGQSNLYEQYF
cdr3_nt: TGTGCCACCGCGGGACAGTCTAACCTCTACGAGCAGTACTTC

clone_size: .
d_call: .
v_call: TRBV4-1
j_call: TRBJ2-2
cdr3_aa: CASSQGMGVAGELFF
cdr3_nt: TGCGCCAGCAGCCAAGGCATGGGGGTTGCCGGGGAGCTGTTTTTT

clone_size: .
d_call: .
v_call: TRBV7-3
j_call: TRBJ2-1
cdr3_aa: CASSSTGSSYNEQFF
cdr3_nt: TGTGCCAGCAGCTCAACAGGGTCGTCCTACAATGAGCAGTTCTTC

clone_size: .
d_call: .
v_call: TRBV29-1
j_call: TRBJ1-2
cdr3_aa: CSVEGGDTF
cdr3_nt: TGCAGCGTTGAGGGGGGCGACACCTTC

clone_size: .
d_call: .
v_call: TRBV11-3
j_call: TRBJ2-3
cdr3_aa: CASSLGLWGAMADTQYF
cdr3_nt: TGTGCCAGCAGCTTAGGACTCTGGGGGGCAATGGCAGATACGCAGTATTTT

clone_size: .
d_call: .
v_call: TRBV11-2
j_call: TRBJ2-6
cdr3_aa: CASSEGLAGANVLTF
cdr3_nt: TGTGCCAGCAGCGAGGGGCTTGCTGGGGCCAACGTCCTGACTTTC

clone_size: .
d_call: .
v_call: TRBV6-2/TRBV6-3
j_call: TRBJ1-1
cdr3_aa: CASSYQGANTEAFF
cdr3_nt: TGTGCCAGCAGTTACCAGGGCGCGAACACTGAAGCTTTCTTT

clone_size: .
d_call: .
v_call: TRBV27
j_call: TRBJ1-5
cdr3_aa: CASSLGPGGNQPQHF
cdr3_nt: TGTGCCAGCAGTTTAGGACCCGGGGGCAATCAGCCCCAGCATTTT

clone_size: .
d_call: .
v_call: TRBV30
j_call: TRBJ2-1
cdr3_aa: CAWSVQWSYNEQFF
cdr3_nt: TGTGCCTGGAGTGTACAATGGTCCTACAATGAGCAGTTCTTC

clone_size: .
d_call: .
v_call: TRBV5-3
j_call: TRBJ1-2
cdr3_aa: CARSLGTGSQFSF
cdr3_nt: TGTGCCAGAAGCTTGGGGACGGGCAGCCAGTTTTCCTTC

clone_size: .
d_call: .
v_call: TRBV6-2/TRBV6-3
j_call: TRBJ1-1
cdr3_aa: CASSYRRTEAFF
cdr3_nt: TGTGCCAGCAGTTACAGGCGCACTGAAGCTTTCTTT

clone_size: .
d_call: .
v_call: TRBV6-5
j_call: TRBJ2-7
cdr3_aa: CASSESLSYEQYF
cdr3_nt: TGTGCCAGCTCAGAGAGCCTCTCCTACGAGCAGTACTTC